Below are 7 T cell receptor beta chains sequenced from a single sample in a study of blood T cell repertoires in COVID-19. TCRdb's copy holds only in-frame clones and misses some; the assay was immunoSEQ multiplex PCR. The profile shows 150,000 to 200,000 clones, 70% to 90% of them singletons. Material for sequencing was peripheral blood. These receptors were collected from a man in his 60s with acute or convalescent COVID-19.

V and J are TRBV5-1 and TRBJ1-2; D not resolved. Per germline, CDR1 SGHRS and CDR2 YFSETQ. The length of the CDR3 is 14 residues. Trimming removed 1 base from V and 1 base from J, with 8 bases in between. The CDR3 DNA is TGCGCCAGCAGCTTGTTTCAGGTTAACTATGGCTACACCTTC. Translation: CASSLFQVNYGYTF. The entire variable domain, with the rest obtained from reference TRBV5-1 and TRBJ1-2, is as follows: KAGVTQTPRYLIKTRGQQVTLSCSPISGHRSVSWYQQTPGQGLQFLFEYFSETQRNKGNFPGRFSGRQFSNSRSEMNVSTLELGDSALYLCASSLFQVNYGYTFGSGTRLTVV.

This chain connects TRBV19 to TRBJ2-7; D gene ambiguous. From germline, CDR1 is LNHDA and CDR2 SQIVND (reference sequence). The CDR3 is 13 residues long. The germline V and J ends were trimmed by 0 bases and 3 bases, with 6 bases remaining between them. Here the CDR3 reads CASSIDADYEQYF. The CDR3, as DNA: TGTGCCAGTAGTATAGATGCGGACTACGAGCAGTACTTC.

This rearrangement joins TRBV14 to TRBJ1-1, with 9 bases that match TRBD1. V trimming: 4 bases; J trimming: 6 bases; junction bases outside the gene matches: 12. The V gene's germline CDR1 is SGHDN and CDR2 FVKESK. There are 16 residues in the CDR3. The CDR3 is CASSPTGTGRFPEAFF. In nucleotides, the CDR3 is TGTGCCAGCAGCCCCACCGGGACAGGGAGGTTTCCTGAAGCTTTCTTT.

This rearrangement joins TRBV10-3 to TRBJ2-7; 10 bases map to TRBD2. The CDR3 contains 14 residues. Trimming at V came to 5 bases and at J to 7 bases, leaving 8 bases not matched to a gene. Germline values: CDR1 ENHRY, CDR2 SYGVKD. Written as DNA, the CDR3 is TGTGCCATCAGTCCCGGACTAGCGGATAGAGAGCAGTACTTC. This translates into CAISPGLADREQYF.

The chain has TRBV19 and TRBJ1-1; the match to TRBD1 covers 8 bases. The CDR3 extends over 14 amino acids. V trimming: 6 bases; J trimming: 0 bases; junction bases outside the gene matches: 3. Germline V CDR1 and CDR2: LNHDA, SQIVND (reference sequence). The CDR3 coding sequence is TGTGCCAGTAGGGACAGGGCGATGAACACTGAAGCTTTCTTT. Translating gives CASRDRAMNTEAFF.

This clone was seen at least ten times. The chain recombines TRBV6-5 with TRBJ2-7; 9 nucleotides agree with TRBD2. J gave up 5 bases and V 4 bases, and 12 bases lay outside the gene matches. The CDR3 loop spans 16 amino acids. CDR1 is MNHEY and CDR2 is SVGAGI in the germline V gene. The CDR3 sequence is CASSSPGWSGRHEQYF. Written as DNA, the CDR3 is TGTGCCAGCAGTTCTCCGGGTTGGAGCGGGAGGCACGAGCAGTACTTC.

This clone was recorded only once. The V and J genes are TRBV11-2 and TRBJ2-7; D might be TRBD2 (5 bases). Trimming took 4 bases from V and 4 from J, leaving 11 bases between them. In germline, CDR1 is SGHAT, CDR2 FQNNGV. This CDR3 is built from 13 residues. CDR3 DNA sequence: TGTGCCAGCAGCTCAACTAGGTCTTACGAGCAGTACTTC. This sequence encodes CASSSTRSYEQYF.